Shown below are 31 T cell receptor beta chains from a single sample sequenced in a study of pediatric ulcerative colitis. The table came from immunoSEQ multiplex PCR; TCRdb's copy has only in-frame clones and leaves some out. The sample shows roughly 60,000 clones, about 89% of them seen only once. The sequencing input was blood. The receptors stem from a boy between 10 and 17 years old who was a control in a study of pediatric ulcerative colitis.

This chain uses TRBV2 with TRBJ1-6; 7 bases are shared with TRBD1. Germline values: CDR1 SNHLY, CDR2 FYNNEI. The CDR3 is 15 residues long. The V gene end was trimmed by 7 bases and the J gene end by 3 bases; junction bases not matched to a gene: 6. As DNA, the CDR3 is TGTGCCAGCATCCCTCAGGGGGACTATAATTCACCCCTCCACTTT. Amino acids: CASIPQGDYNSPLHF.

This chain uses TRBV4-1 with TRBJ1-1; D possibly corresponds to TRBD1 (6 bases). Germline values: CDR1 MGHRA, CDR2 YSYEKL. CDR3 length: 14 residues. V gave up 5 bases and J gave up 11 bases, with 21 bases separating them. CDR3 region: CASSSGIGRGAAFF. CDR3 coding DNA: TGCGCCAGCAGCTCAGGGATTGGGAGGGGGGCGGCTTTCTTT.

This sequence joins TRBV7-2 and TRBJ2-7, with 11 positions matching TRBD1. With V trimmed by 4 bases and J by 5 bases, 4 bases remained unmatched. The V gene's germline CDR1 is SGHTA and CDR2 FQGNSA. The CDR3 extends over 14 amino acids. The CDR3 DNA is TGTGCCAGCAGCTCAGCGGACAGGGGGCACGAGCAGTACTTC. Encoded protein: CASSSADRGHEQYF.

The V call is TRBV7-2, the J call TRBJ2-2; 9 nucleotides line up with TRBD2. The CDR3 has 18 amino acids. With V trimmed by 2 bases and J by 1 base, 8 bases remained unmatched. The germline V gene has CDR1 SGHTA and CDR2 FQGNSA. The CDR3 loop reads CASSLTVASGVNTGELFF. The CDR3 DNA reads TGTGCCAGCAGCTTAACCGTGGCTAGCGGGGTGAACACCGGGGAGCTGTTTTTT.

CDR3 coding DNA: TGTGCCAGTAGACAGGGGGCGGTTGAAGCTTTCTTT. It is translated as CASRQGAVEAFF. The chain has TRBV19 and TRBJ1-1; 9 bases agree with TRBD1. V gave up 6 bases and J gave up 7 bases; unmatched junction bases: 3. Germline lookup yields CDR1 LNHDA and CDR2 SQIVND (reference sequence). This CDR3 contains 12 residues.

This chain joins TRBV11-2 and TRBJ1-1, with 7 bases matching TRBD1. With V trimmed by 5 bases and J by 1 base, 10 bases remained unmatched. This CDR3 contains 16 residues. Germline CDR1 is SGHAT and CDR2 is FQNNGV. CDR3 amino acids: CASSRLPNRGNTEAFF. CDR3 coding DNA: TGTGCCAGCAGCCGCCTCCCCAACAGGGGGAACACTGAAGCTTTCTTT.

The chain has TRBV28 and TRBJ2-3, with TRBD2 matching over 9 bases. With 5 bases clipped from V and 0 bases from J, the junction kept 3 bases outside the gene matches. Germline-derived CDR1 and CDR2 are MDHEN and SYDVKM. CDR3 length: 15 residues. The CDR3 loop reads CASSRLAVSTDTQYF. DNA for the CDR3: TGTGCCAGCAGTCGACTAGCGGTTAGCACAGATACGCAGTATTTT.

V usage is TRBV11-2 and J usage is TRBJ2-3, with D possibly TRBD2 on 5 matching bases. Per germline, CDR1 SGHAT and CDR2 FQNNGV. The CDR3 has 12 residues. The V gene lost 2 bases and the J gene lost 6 bases, with 6 bases spanning the gap. The CDR3 loop reads CASSLTGDTQYF. In DNA, the CDR3 is TGTGCCAGCAGCTTAACGGGGGATACGCAGTATTTT.

The rearrangement uses TRBV9 and TRBJ2-1, with a tentative D call TRBD2 (6 bases). The germline V gene has CDR1 SGDLS and CDR2 YYNGEE. With 1 base removed from V and 7 bases from J, the gap between germline ends came to 18 bases. The CDR3 covers 16 residues. The CDR3 region has the DNA TGTGCCAGCAGCGTATTCTCTGCGGGATCTACGAATGAGCAGTTCTTC. Translating gives CASSVFSAGSTNEQFF.

The chain combines TRBV9 with TRBJ1-4; D call uncertain. Trimming removed 3 bases from V and 7 bases from J, with 19 bases in between. The CDR3 sequence is 16 residues long. Germline assignment: CDR1 SGDLS and CDR2 YYNGEE. In DNA form, the CDR3 reads TGTGCCAGCAGCGAGCGGGAACGGAGGTTGGGTGAAAAACTGTTTTTT. This codes for CASSERERRLGEKLFF.

The J gene is TRBJ2-6, the V gene TRBV6-1; D is possibly TRBD1 (5 bases). Germline V CDR1 and CDR2: MNHNS, SASEGT. V dropped 5 bases and J dropped 1 base, with 9 bases sitting between them. CDR3 length: 15 residues. The CDR3 loop reads CASSRQPSGANVLTF. Here the CDR3 DNA reads TGTGCCAGCAGTCGACAGCCGTCTGGGGCCAACGTCCTGACTTTC.

This clone appeared a single time. The rearrangement uses TRBV18 and TRBJ2-1; TRBD1 agrees at 11 bases. The CDR3 is 20 amino acids. The germline CDR1 and CDR2 sequences are KGHSH and LQKENI. The V segment lost 1 base and the J segment 4 bases; nucleotides outside the gene matches: 15. The chain's CDR3 is CASSPRSIGQGAFAYNEQFF. CDR3 sequence (DNA): TGTGCCAGCTCACCACGGTCTATAGGACAGGGGGCGTTCGCGTACAATGAGCAGTTCTTC.

This clone appeared a single time. This chain uses TRBV7-3 with TRBJ1-2; TRBD1 matches at 7 bases. After removal of 8 bases from V and 8 bases from J, the junction contained 20 bases not matched to a gene. The CDR3 is made up of 16 amino acids. The germline gives CDR1 SGHTA, CDR2 FQGTGA. CDR3 nucleotide sequence: TGTGCCAGCGGACCCGGGACAGATGCGACCAGGGGAGGCTACACCTTC. Translation: CASGPGTDATRGGYTF.

This clone was recorded once. This chain uses TRBV5-1 with TRBJ2-1, with a possible D match to TRBD2 (5 bases). The CDR3 consists of 18 residues. Germline assignment: CDR1 SGHRS and CDR2 YFSETQ. V lost 5 bases and J 6 bases, leaving 27 bases between the germline ends. The CDR3 region is CASRQGLSGLRFLNEQFF. DNA of the CDR3: TGCGCCAGCAGACAAGGATTGTCAGGACTCCGATTCCTCAATGAGCAGTTCTTC. Full variable domain (remainder filled in from reference TRBV5-1 and TRBJ2-1): KAGVTQTPRYLIKTRGQQVTLSCSPISGHRSVSWYQQTPGQGLQFLFEYFSETQRNKGNFPGRFSGRQFSNSRSEMNVSTLELGDSALYLCASRQGLSGLRFLNEQFFGPGTRLTVL.

This chain uses TRBV30 with TRBJ2-4; perhaps D is TRBD1 or TRBD2 (5 bases each). V was clipped by 4 bases and J by 9 bases, with 10 bases between them. The CDR3 consists of 11 residues. The germline V gene has CDR1 GTSNPN and CDR2 SVGIG (reference sequence). The CDR3 region has the DNA TGTGCCTGGATTGAGGGGTCCATTCAGTACTTC. It specifies CAWIEGSIQYF.

V usage is TRBV18 and J usage is TRBJ2-7; the D call may be TRBD1 or TRBD2 (5 bases each). CDR3 length: 16 amino acids. V lost 4 bases, J lost 3 bases, and 19 bases lay in between. The V gene's germline CDR1 is KGHSH and CDR2 LQKENI. CDR3 sequence (DNA): TGTGCCAGCTCACAGTCATACGGGACCGACTACTACGAGCAGTACTTC. It translates to CASSQSYGTDYYEQYF. Looking up the rest from reference TRBV18 and TRBJ2-7 gives the full variable domain: NAGVMQNPRHLVRRRGQEARLRCSPMKGHSHVYWYRQLPEEGLKFMVYLQKENIIDESGMPKERFSAEFPKEGPSILRIQQVVRGDSAAYFCASSQSYGTDYYEQYFGPGTRLTVT.

The table lists this clone with a few counts. The genes are TRBV5-4 and TRBJ2-7, with D perhaps TRBD2 (6 bases). The germline V and J ends were trimmed by 1 base and 1 base, with 12 bases remaining between them. Germline CDR1 and CDR2: SGHNT and YYREEE (reference sequence). The CDR3 contains 15 residues. In DNA form, the CDR3 reads TGTGCCAGCAGCTTGACTAGCTCCTCTTCCTACGAGCAGTACTTC. Residues: CASSLTSSSSYEQYF.

The rearrangement links TRBV27 to TRBJ2-7; D uncertain. Trimming shortened V by 2 bases and J by 3 bases, and 8 bases separated the two germline ends. CDR1 and CDR2 (germline): MNHEY, SMNVEV (reference sequence). This CDR3 contains 13 residues. The CDR3 DNA reads as TGTGCCAGCAGTTTAAAATTTGACTACGAGCAGTACTTC. Translation: CASSLKFDYEQYF.

The J gene is TRBJ2-2, the V gene TRBV7-3, with a tentative D call TRBD2 (5 bases). CDR1 and CDR2 from the germline V gene are SGHTA and FQGTGA. The CDR3 covers 14 residues. V lost 2 bases and J 5 bases, leaving 9 bases between the germline ends. This chain's CDR3 is CASSLGPGTGELFF. CDR3 sequence (DNA): TGTGCCAGCAGCTTAGGCCCGGGGACCGGGGAGCTGTTTTTT. The full variable domain, completed using reference TRBV7-3 and TRBJ2-2, is GAGVSQTPSNKVTEKGKYVELRCDPISGHTALYWYRQSLGQGPEFLIYFQGTGAADDSGLPNDRFFAVRPEGSVSTLKIQRTERGDSAVYLCASSLGPGTGELFFGEGSRLTVL.

The chain uses TRBV6-1 and TRBJ2-2; D is possibly TRBD1 or TRBD2 (5 bases each). The ends were cut back, 4 bases at V and 0 bases at J, with 9 bases in the middle. The CDR3 has 15 amino acids. Germline V gene data show CDR1 as MNHNS and CDR2 as SASEGT. The CDR3 DNA sequence: TGTGCCAGCAGTGGGGGGTCAGCGAACACCGGGGAGCTGTTTTTT. Encoded protein: CASSGGSANTGELFF.

The chain employs TRBV28 and TRBJ1-2; TRBD1 might be the D (5 bases). This CDR3 has 13 amino acids. CDR1 MDHEN and CDR2 SYDVKM come from the germline V gene. Trimming pared 4 bases from V and 5 bases from J, leaving 11 bases between. This CDR3 reads CASSWETVYGYTF. In nucleotides, the CDR3 is TGTGCCAGCAGTTGGGAGACAGTTTATGGCTACACCTTC.

The V gene is TRBV25-1, the J gene TRBJ2-7; TRBD2 matches 9 bases. V gave up 6 bases and J gave up 0 bases; unmatched junction bases: 12. CDR1 MGHDK and CDR2 SYGVNS come from the germline V gene. There are 17 residues in the CDR3. CDR3 amino acids: CASSSGTSRLFSYEQYF. CDR3 bases: TGTGCCAGCAGCTCCGGGACTAGCCGATTATTCTCCTACGAGCAGTACTTC.

V is TRBV5-6 and J is TRBJ1-1; unclear D gene. The germline gives CDR1 SGHDT, CDR2 YYEEEE. The CDR3 is 15 residues long. V lost 1 base to trimming and J lost 0 bases, with 10 bases between them. CDR3 residues: CASSLRGHLNTEAFF. The CDR3 DNA is TGTGCCAGCAGCTTGCGAGGGCACCTGAACACTGAAGCTTTCTTT.

The J gene is TRBJ2-2, the V gene TRBV5-1; 8 bases fit TRBD2. V was clipped by 0 bases and J by 1 base; unmatched bases: 8. Germline values: CDR1 SGHRS, CDR2 YFSETQ. The CDR3 consists of 18 residues. The CDR3 protein is CASSLVPSGLRNTGELFF. CDR3 nucleotide sequence: TGCGCCAGCAGCTTGGTTCCTAGCGGGCTCAGGAACACCGGGGAGCTGTTTTTT.

The chain couples TRBV7-9 to TRBJ2-3, with 8 bases that match TRBD2. The CDR3 extends over 15 amino acids. With 4 bases clipped from V and 4 bases from J, the junction kept 7 bases outside the gene matches. Germline loops: CDR1 SEHNR, CDR2 FQNEAQ (reference sequence). For the CDR3, the DNA is TGTGCCAGCAGCTCCCTCTCGGGAGGGCCAGATACGCAGTATTTT. It codes for CASSSLSGGPDTQYF.

The rearrangement joins TRBV18 to TRBJ1-4; D is ambiguous. The V end lost 3 bases, the J end lost 8 bases, and 16 bases lay between the germline ends. Germline V gene lookup returns CDR1 KGHSH and CDR2 LQKENI. The CDR3 extends over 15 amino acids. In DNA form, the CDR3 reads TGTGCCAGCTCACCGTTTCGGTCGGGAGAAGAAAAACTGTTTTTT. Translation: CASSPFRSGEEKLFF. The full variable domain, with the rest looked up from reference TRBV18 and TRBJ1-4, is NAGVMQNPRHLVRRRGQEARLRCSPMKGHSHVYWYRQLPEEGLKFMVYLQKENIIDESGMPKERFSAEFPKEGPSILRIQQVVRGDSAAYFCASSPFRSGEEKLFFGSGTQLSVL.

V is TRBV27 and J is TRBJ2-3, with 7 positions matching TRBD1. The CDR3 is 17 amino acids. The germline CDR1 and CDR2 sequences are MNHEY and SMNVEV (reference sequence). V shed 5 bases and J 1 base; nucleotides not matched to a gene: 12. The CDR3 region has the DNA TGTGCCAGCAGTGCCGCGACAGGGTGGTACGGCACAGATACGCAGTATTTT. It codes for CASSAATGWYGTDTQYF.

The rearrangement joins TRBV19 to TRBJ2-7; D perhaps matches TRBD1 (5 bases). This CDR3 is 14 amino acids long. V was pared by 0 bases and J by 7 bases, with 13 bases between. Germline CDR1 reads LNHDA; CDR2 reads SQIVND (reference sequence). Written as DNA, the CDR3 is TGTGCCAGTAGTATAGATAGGGGCGCGGAAGAGCAGTACTTC. Amino acid sequence: CASSIDRGAEEQYF.

This chain connects TRBV9 to TRBJ2-3, with 9 nucleotides matching TRBD2. The CDR3 has 16 amino acids. V lost 4 bases to trimming and J lost 0 bases; unmatched junction nucleotides: 6. CDR1 and CDR2 from the germline V gene are SGDLS and YYNGEE. CDR3 residues: CASSSSGRSSTDTQYF. As DNA, the CDR3 is TGTGCCAGCAGCTCCAGCGGGAGGAGTAGCACAGATACGCAGTATTTT.

The chain joins TRBV11-2 to TRBJ2-1, with 11 nucleotides matching TRBD2. Unmatched junction bases numbered 7, after V lost 0 bases and J lost 12 bases. Germline V gene sequence: CDR1 SGHAT, CDR2 FQNNGV. There are 15 residues in the CDR3. The CDR3 DNA follows: TGTGCCAGCAGCTTAGATATGGGACTAGCGGAGGTGCAGTTCTTC. Its protein product is CASSLDMGLAEVQFF. The whole variable domain, remainder taken from reference TRBV11-2 and TRBJ2-1, is EAGVAQSPRYKIIEKRQSVAFWCNPISGHATLYWYQQILGQGPKLLIQFQNNGVVDDSQLPKDRFSAERLKGVDSTLKIQPAKLEDSAVYLCASSLDMGLAEVQFFGPGTRLTVL.

The table lists this clone with a count of one. The V and J genes are TRBV12-5 and TRBJ1-5, with TRBD1 identical over 9 bases. The CDR3 loop spans 15 amino acids. Germline V gene data show CDR1 as LGHNT and CDR2 as FRNRAP. V was clipped by 4 bases and J by 5 bases; unmatched bases: 6. The CDR3 is CASGWGTGLDQPQHF. The CDR3, as DNA: TGTGCTAGTGGTTGGGGGACAGGGCTGGATCAGCCCCAGCATTTT.